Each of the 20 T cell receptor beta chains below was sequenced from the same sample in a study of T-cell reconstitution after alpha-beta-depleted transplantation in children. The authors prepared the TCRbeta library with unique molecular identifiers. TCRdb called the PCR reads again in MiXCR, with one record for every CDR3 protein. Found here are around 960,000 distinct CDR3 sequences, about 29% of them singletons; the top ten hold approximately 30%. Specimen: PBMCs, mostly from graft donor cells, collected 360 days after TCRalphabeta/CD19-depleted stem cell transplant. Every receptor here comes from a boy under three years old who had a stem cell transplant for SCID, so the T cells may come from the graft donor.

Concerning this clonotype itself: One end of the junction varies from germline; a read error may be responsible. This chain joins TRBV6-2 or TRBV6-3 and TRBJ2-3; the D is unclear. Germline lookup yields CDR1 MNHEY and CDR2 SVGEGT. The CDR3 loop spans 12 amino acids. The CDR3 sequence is CASNYRSDTQYF. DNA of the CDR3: TGTGCCAGCAATTACCGATCAGATACGCAGTATTTT.

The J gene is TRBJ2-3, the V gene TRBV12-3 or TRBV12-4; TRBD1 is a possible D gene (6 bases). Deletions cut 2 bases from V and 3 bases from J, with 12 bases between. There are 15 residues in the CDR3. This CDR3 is CASSLKGVGTDTQYF. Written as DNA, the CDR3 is TGTGCCAGCAGTTTAAAGGGGGTAGGGACAGATACGCAGTATTTT.

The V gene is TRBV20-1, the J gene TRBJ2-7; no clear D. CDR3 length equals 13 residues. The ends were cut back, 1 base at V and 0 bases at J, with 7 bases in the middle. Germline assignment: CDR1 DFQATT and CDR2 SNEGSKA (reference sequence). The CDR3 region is CSARGDNSYEQYF. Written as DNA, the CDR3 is TGCAGTGCTAGAGGCGACAACTCCTACGAGCAGTACTTC.

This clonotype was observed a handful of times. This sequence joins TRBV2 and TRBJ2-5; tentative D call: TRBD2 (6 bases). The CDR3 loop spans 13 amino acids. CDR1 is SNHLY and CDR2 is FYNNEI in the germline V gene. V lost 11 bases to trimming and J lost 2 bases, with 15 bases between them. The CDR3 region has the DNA TGTGCCGGGCGGTTTAGCGGTCAAGAGACCCAGTACTTC. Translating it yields CAGRFSGQETQYF.

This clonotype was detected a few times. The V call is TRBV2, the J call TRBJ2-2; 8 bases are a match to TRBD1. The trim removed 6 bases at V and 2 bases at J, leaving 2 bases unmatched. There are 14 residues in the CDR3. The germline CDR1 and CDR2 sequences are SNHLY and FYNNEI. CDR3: CASRGQVNTGELFF. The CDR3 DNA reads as TGTGCCAGCAGGGGACAGGTCAACACCGGGGAGCTGTTTTTT. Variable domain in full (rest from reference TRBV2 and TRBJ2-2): EPEVTQTPSHQVTQMGQEVILRCVPISNHLYFYWYRQILGQKVEFLVSFYNNEISEKSEIFDDQFSVERPDGSNFTLKIRSTKLEDSAMYFCASRGQVNTGELFFGEGSRLTVL.

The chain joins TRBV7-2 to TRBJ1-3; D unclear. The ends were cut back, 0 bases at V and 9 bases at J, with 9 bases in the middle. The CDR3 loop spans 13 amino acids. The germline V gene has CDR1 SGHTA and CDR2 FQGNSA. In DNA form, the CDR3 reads TGTGCCAGCAGCTTAGCGGACGCCCTCACCATATATTTT. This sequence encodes CASSLADALTIYF.

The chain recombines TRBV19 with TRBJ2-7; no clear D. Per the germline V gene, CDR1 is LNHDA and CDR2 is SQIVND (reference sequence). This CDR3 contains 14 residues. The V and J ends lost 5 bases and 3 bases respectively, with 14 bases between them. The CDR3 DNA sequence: TGTGCCAGTAGTCCCCACCGCGACAACTACGAGCAGTACTTC. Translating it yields CASSPHRDNYEQYF.

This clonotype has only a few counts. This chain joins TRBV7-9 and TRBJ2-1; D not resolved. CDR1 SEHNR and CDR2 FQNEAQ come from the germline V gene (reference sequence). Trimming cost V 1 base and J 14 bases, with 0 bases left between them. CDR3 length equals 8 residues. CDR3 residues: CASSLEFF. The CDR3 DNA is TGTGCCAGCAGCTTAGAGTTCTTC.

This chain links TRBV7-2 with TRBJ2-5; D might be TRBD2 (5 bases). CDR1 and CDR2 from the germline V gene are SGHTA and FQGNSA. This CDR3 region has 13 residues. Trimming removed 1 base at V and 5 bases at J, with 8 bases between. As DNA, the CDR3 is TGTGCCAGCAGCTTAGAACTAGGGGAGACCCAGTACTTC. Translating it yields CASSLELGETQYF.

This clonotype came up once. The CDR3 DNA follows: TGTGCCAGCAGTAAAGGGACAGTTTCCTACGAGCAGTACTTC. This gives the protein CASSKGTVSYEQYF. The chain joins TRBV6-2 or TRBV6-3 to TRBJ2-7, with 7 bases fitting TRBD1. The V and J ends lost 5 bases and 1 base, in that order; junction bases with no gene match: 5. The CDR3 has 14 residues. Germline-derived CDR1 and CDR2 are MNHEY and SVGEGT.

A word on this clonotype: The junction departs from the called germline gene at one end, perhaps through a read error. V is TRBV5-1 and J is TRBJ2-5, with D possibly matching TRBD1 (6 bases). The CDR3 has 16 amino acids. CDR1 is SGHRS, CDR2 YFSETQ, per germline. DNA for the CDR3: TGCGCCAACAGCTTGGATGTCTGGGGGCGCCAAGAGACCCAGTACTTC. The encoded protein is CANSLDVWGRQETQYF.

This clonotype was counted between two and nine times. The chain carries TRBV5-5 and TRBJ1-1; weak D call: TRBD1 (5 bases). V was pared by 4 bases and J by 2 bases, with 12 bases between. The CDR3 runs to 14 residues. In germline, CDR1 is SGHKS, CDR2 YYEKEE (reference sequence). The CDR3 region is CASSNVGGNTEAFF. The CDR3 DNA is TGTGCCAGCAGCAACGTTGGGGGAAACACTGAAGCTTTCTTT.

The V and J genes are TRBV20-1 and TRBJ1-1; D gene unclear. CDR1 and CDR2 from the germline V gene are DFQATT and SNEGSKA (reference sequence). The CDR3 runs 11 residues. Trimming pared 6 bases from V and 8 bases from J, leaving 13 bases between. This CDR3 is CSAAGEIEAFF. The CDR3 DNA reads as TGCAGTGCCGCCGGGGAAATCGAAGCTTTCTTT.

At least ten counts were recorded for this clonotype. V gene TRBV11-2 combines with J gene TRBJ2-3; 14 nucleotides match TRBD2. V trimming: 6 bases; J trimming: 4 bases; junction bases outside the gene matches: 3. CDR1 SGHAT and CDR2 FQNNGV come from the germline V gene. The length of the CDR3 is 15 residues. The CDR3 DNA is TGTGCCAGCAGAAAGGGACTAGCGGGGGCAGATACGCAGTATTTT. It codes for CASRKGLAGADTQYF.

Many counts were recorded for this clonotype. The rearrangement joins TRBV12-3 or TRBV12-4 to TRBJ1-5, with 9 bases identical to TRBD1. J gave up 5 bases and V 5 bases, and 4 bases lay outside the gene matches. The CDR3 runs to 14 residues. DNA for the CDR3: TGTGCCAGCAGTCCCGGGACAGGGTATCAGCCCCAGCATTTT. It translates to CASSPGTGYQPQHF.

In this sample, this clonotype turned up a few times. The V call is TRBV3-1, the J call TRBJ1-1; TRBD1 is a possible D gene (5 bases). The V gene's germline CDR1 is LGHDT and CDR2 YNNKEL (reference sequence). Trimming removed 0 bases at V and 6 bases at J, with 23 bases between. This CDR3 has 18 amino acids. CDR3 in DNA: TGTGCCAGCAGCCAAGATTATGGGACGGCGTATTGGCATGCTGAAGCTTTCTTT. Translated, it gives CASSQDYGTAYWHAEAFF.

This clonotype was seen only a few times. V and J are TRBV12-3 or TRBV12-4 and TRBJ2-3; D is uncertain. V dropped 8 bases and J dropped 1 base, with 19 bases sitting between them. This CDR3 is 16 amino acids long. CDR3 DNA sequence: TGTGCCAGCGGGCAAGTACCCAACTACCGCACAGATACGCAGTATTTT. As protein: CASGQVPNYRTDTQYF.

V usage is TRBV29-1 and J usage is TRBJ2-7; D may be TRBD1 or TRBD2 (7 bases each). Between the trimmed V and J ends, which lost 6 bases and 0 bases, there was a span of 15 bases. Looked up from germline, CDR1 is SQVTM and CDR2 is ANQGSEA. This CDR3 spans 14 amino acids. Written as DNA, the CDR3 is TGCAGCGTGGATGACAGGGAGGGCTCCTACGAGCAGTACTTC. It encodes CSVDDREGSYEQYF.

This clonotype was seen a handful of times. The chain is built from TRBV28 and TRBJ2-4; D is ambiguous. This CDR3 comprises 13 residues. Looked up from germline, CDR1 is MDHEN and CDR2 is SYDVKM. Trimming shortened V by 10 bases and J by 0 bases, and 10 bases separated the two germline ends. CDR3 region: CATLTLAKNIQYF. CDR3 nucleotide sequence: TGTGCCACCTTGACTTTAGCCAAAAACATTCAGTACTTC.

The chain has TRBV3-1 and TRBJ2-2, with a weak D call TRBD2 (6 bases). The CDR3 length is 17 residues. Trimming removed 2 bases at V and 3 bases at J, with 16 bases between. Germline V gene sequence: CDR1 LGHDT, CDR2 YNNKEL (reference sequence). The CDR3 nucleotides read TGTGCCAGCAGCCAACTATCCGGGACTTATCACACCGGGGAGCTGTTTTTT. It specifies CASSQLSGTYHTGELFF.